This T cell receptor (beta chain) was observed in a study of glioma-infiltrating T cells. Study outcomes and limitations: Tissue and blood shared very few CDR3 sequences. Non-neoplastic patients had below-expected tissue-blood divergence, while all gliomas exceeded expectation.

TCR alpha and beta CDR3 regions were amplified from RNA using iRepertoire nested multiplex PCR. For one-step reverse transcription and amplification, roughly 95-400 ng of tissue mRNA or PBMC total RNA was used. From the multiplex PCR reads, TCRdb called clonotypes with MiXCR, one entry per CDR3 protein. Of about 110,000 distinct CDR3 sequences in the sample, less than 30% were seen once. Regarding this clonotype: Its antigen is not known.

The CDR3 runs to 10 residues. Germline V gives CDR1 MNHNY, CDR2 SVGAGI (reference sequence). Trimming left V 10 bases short and J 12 bases short, with 16 bases between. The sequencing input was glioma tissue, nonneoplastic brain tissue, or PBMCs (not recorded which). This TCR was recovered from a human donor with low-grade glioma or glioblastoma, undergoing nonglioma brain surgery, or in good health (not recorded which). This chain links TRBV6-6 with TRBJ2-7, with D hard to call. CDR3 sequence reads: CAISDRLLYF. DNA of the CDR3: TGTGCCATCAGCGACCGACTGCTGTACTTC.